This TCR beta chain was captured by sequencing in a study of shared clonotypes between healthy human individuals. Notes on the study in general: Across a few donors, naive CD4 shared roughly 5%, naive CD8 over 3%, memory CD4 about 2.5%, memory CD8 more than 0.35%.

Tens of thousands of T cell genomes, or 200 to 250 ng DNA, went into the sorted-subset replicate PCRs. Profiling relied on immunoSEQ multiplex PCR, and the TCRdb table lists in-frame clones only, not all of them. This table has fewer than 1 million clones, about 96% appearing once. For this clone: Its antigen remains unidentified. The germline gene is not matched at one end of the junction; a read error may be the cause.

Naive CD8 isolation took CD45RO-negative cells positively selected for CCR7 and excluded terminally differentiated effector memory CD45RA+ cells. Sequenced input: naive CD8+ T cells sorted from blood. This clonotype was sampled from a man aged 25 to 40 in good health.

CDR3 loop: CASSEEMNTEAFF. The CDR3 nucleotides are TGCGCCAGCAGCGAAGAGATGAACACTGAAGCTTTCTTT. The chain links TRBV4-1 to TRBJ1-1; D uncertain. The CDR3 contains 13 residues. The germline gives CDR1 MGHRA, CDR2 YSYEKL.